The next 3 T cell receptor beta chains were all read from a single sample in a study of blood T cell repertoires in COVID-19. Profiling relied on immunoSEQ multiplex PCR, and the TCRdb table lists in-frame clones only, not all of them. Here the sample spans about 250,000 clones, around 89% being singletons. Sequenced sample: PBMCs or T cells enriched from blood (not recorded which). These receptors originate from a woman between 18 and 29 years old who had recovered from COVID-19.

The J gene is TRBJ2-6, the V gene TRBV18, with TRBD1 matching over 10 bases. With 4 bases clipped from V and 1 base from J, the junction kept 7 bases outside the gene matches. The length of the CDR3 is 18 residues. Germline V lookup: CDR1 KGHSH, CDR2 LQKENI. The CDR3 region is CASSLPGQGTSGANVLTF. The CDR3 nucleotides read TGTGCCAGCTCACTTCCGGGACAGGGGACGTCTGGGGCCAACGTCCTGACTTTC.

The CDR3 bases are TGTGCCAGCAGACATCAGGTGCGGGTCGCTGGCTACACCTTC. Amino acids: CASRHQVRVAGYTF. The V call is TRBV6-5, the J call TRBJ1-2, with D unclear. This CDR3 has 14 residues. Trimming shortened V by 6 bases and J by 7 bases, and 18 bases separated the two germline ends. CDR1 is MNHEY, CDR2 SVGAGI, per germline.

The chain has TRBV13 and TRBJ1-2; 8 bases are shared with TRBD1. The germline V gene has CDR1 PRHDT and CDR2 FYEKMQ (reference sequence). Trimming cost V 5 bases and J 4 bases; bases outside gene matches: 6. The CDR3 runs to 14 residues. The CDR3: CASSGYTGGYGYTF. The DNA of the CDR3 is TGTGCCAGCAGCGGTTACACAGGGGGCTATGGCTACACCTTC. Full variable domain (missing parts from reference TRBV13 and TRBJ1-2): AAGVIQSPRHLIKEKRETATLKCYPIPRHDTVYWYQQGPGQDPQFLISFYEKMQSDKGSIPDRFSAQQFSDYHSELNMSSLELGDSALYFCASSGYTGGYGYTFGSGTRLTVV.